This T cell receptor (beta chain) was identified during a study of T cells in women clearing cervical HPV infection. Study-wide background: Controls gave blood once infection was undetectable; cases at lesion identification.

Note on this clone: Antigen unknown. Read data end 3 residues before the CDR3 end; the end is taken from the germline J gene.

V lost 3 bases to trimming and J lost 8 bases, with 13 bases between them. Germline values: CDR1 SEHNR, CDR2 FQNEAQ (reference sequence). The CDR3 is 14 residues long. The data were produced by immunoSEQ multiplex PCR, yet TCRdb's version contains in-frame clones alone and is incomplete. In total, the table holds around 22,000 clones. Study observations and caveats: Timing of associations relative to infection is unclear; T-cell subsets were not isolated. CIN3+ cases had significantly higher TCR repertoire richness than controls, but evenness did not differ. T-cell numbers per sample were unknown and may explain richness differences.

The sequenced sample was blood buffy coat. The sequence was collected from a woman between 18 and 70 years old with a cervical HPV16 infection that either progressed to CIN3+ or cleared (not recorded which). The rearrangement uses TRBV7-9 and TRBJ1-4; D is ambiguous. Partial CDR3 DNA: TGTGCCAGCAGCTTCCGCGGCGCGGGAGAAAAA. This sequence encodes CASSFRGAGEK. The complete CDR3 reads CASSFRGAGEKLFF.